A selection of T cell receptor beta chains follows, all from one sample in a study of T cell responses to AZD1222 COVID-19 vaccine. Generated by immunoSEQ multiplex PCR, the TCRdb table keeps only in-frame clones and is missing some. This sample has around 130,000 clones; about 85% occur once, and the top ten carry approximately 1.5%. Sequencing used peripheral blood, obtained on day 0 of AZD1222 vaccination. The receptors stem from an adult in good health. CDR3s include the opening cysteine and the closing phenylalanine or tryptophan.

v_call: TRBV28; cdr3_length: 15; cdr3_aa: CASSSQGESNQPQHF
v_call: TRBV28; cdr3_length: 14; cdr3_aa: CASEQGGPGTEAFF
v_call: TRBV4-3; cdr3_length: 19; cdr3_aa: CASSQDEGTGRATNEKLFF
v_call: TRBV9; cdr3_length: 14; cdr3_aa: CASSAGTPNQPQHF
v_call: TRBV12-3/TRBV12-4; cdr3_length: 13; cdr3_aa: CASSQGPYYGYTF
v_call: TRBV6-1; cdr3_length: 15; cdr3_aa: CASRPGTGTQETQYF
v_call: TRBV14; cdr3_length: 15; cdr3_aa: CASSQVGGPGNTIYF
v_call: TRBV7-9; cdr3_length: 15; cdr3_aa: CASSLDGQPNTEAFF
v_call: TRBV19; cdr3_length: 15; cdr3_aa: CASSIAVGAAYGYTF
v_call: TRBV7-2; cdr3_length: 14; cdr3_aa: CASSSGGGEDTQYF
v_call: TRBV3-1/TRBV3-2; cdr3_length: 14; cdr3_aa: CASGWGQANSPLHF
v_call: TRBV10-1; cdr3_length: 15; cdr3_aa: CASSERITGATEAFF
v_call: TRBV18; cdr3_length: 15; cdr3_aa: CASSPGTGGAYGYTF
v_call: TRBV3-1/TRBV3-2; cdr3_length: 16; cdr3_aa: CASSPHQRGGRETQYF
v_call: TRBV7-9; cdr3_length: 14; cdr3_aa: CASSTGQGGQPQHF
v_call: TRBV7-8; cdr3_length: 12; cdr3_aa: CASSLLGQPQHF
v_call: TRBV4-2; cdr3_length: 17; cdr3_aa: CASSQETSGGAGETQYF
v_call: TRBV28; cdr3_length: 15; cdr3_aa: CASSLSGVSNQPQHF
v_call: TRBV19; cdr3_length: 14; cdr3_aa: CASNPGQGWEPQHF
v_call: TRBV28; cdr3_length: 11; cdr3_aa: CASGGGYEQYF